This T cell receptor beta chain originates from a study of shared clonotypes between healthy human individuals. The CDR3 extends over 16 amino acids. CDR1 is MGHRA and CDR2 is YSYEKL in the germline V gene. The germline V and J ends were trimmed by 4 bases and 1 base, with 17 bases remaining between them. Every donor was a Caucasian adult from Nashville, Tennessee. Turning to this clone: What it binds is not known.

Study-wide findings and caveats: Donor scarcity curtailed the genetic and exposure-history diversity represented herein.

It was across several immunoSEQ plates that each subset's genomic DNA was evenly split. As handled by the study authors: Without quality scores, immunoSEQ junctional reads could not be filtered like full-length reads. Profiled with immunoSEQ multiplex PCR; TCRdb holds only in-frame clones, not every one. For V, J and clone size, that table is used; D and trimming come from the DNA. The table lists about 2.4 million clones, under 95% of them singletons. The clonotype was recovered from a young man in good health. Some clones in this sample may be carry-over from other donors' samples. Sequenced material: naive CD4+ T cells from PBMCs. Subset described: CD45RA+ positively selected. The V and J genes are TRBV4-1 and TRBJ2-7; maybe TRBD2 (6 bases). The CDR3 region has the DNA TGCGCCAGCAGCCGCGGGGCAGGGTTTGATTCCTACGAGCAGTACTTC. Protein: CASSRGAGFDSYEQYF.